Only a few counts were recorded for the clone carrying this T cell receptor (beta chain). Trimming left V 4 bases short and J 5 bases short, with 26 bases between. The germline V gene encodes CDR1 SGDLS and CDR2 YYNGEE. This CDR3 has 18 residues. These data originate in a study of CD8 T cells in ankylosing spondylitis. Using its own MiXCR run on the 5' RACE reads, TCRdb lists one record per CDR3 protein. The table lists under 450,000 distinct CDR3 sequences, 20% to 25% of them singletons, with 10% to 15% in the top ten. The receptor was isolated from a male donor with ankylosing spondylitis or in good health (not recorded which). This chain connects TRBV9 to TRBJ2-3; the D gene is possibly TRBD2 (5 bases). The source material was blood, either unsorted or a sorted T cell fraction (not recorded which). The CDR3, as DNA: TGTGCCAGCAGCCAGACGGCACATGATCAAATCGGAGGAGATACGCAGTATTTT. Amino acid sequence: CASSQTAHDQIGGDTQYF.